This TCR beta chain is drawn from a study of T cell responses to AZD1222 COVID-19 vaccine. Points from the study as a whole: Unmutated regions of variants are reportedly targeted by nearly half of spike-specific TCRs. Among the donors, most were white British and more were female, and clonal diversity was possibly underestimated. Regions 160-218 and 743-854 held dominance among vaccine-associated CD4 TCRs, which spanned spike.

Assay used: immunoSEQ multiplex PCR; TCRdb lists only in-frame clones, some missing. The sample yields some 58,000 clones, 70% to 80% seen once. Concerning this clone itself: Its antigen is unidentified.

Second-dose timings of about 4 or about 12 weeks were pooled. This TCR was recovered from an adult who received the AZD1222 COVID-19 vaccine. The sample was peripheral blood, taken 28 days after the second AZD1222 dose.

Here the CDR3 reads CASSPGGRAYNEQFF. The DNA for the CDR3 is TGTGCCAGCAGCCCTGGCGGGAGGGCCTACAATGAGCAGTTCTTC. V usage is TRBV28 and J usage is TRBJ2-1; 9 bases map to TRBD2. CDR3 length equals 15 residues. Germline CDR1 is MDHEN and CDR2 is SYDVKM. The J segment lost 2 bases and the V segment lost 6 bases, leaving 5 bases of the junction unmatched.